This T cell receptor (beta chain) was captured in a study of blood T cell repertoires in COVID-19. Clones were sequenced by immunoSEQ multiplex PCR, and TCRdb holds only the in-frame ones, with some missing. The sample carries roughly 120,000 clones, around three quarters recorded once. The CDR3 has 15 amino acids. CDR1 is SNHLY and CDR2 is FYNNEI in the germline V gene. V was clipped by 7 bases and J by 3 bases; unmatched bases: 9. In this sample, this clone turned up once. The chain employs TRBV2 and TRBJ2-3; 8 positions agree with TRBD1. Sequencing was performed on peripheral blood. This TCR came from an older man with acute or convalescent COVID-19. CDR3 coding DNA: TGTGCCAGCAATTCCCAGGGGGCAGAAACAGATACGCAGTATTTT. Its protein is CASNSQGAETDTQYF.